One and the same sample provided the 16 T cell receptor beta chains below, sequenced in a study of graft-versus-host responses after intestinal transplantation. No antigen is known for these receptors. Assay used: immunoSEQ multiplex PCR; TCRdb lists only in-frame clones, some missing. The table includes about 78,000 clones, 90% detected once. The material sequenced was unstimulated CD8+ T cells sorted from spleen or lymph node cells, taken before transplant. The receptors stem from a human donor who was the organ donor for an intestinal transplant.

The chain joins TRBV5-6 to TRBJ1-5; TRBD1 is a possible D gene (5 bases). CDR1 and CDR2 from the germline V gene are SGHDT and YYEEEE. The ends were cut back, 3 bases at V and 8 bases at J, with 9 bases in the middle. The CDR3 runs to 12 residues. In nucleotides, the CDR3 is TGTGCCAGCAGCTCGGGGGGGGAGCCCCAGCATTTT. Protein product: CASSSGGEPQHF.

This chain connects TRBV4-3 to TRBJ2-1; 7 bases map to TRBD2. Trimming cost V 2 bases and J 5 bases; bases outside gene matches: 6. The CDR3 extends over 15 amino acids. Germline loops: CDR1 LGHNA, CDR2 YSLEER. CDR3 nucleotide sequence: TGCGCCAGCAGCCAAACTAGCGAGCCCAACAATGAGCAGTTCTTC. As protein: CASSQTSEPNNEQFF.

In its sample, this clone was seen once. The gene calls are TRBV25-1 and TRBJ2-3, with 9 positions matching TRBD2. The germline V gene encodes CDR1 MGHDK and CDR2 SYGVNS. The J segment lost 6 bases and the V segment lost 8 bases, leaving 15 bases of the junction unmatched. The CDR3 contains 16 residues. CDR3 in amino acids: CASERFAGGGLDTQYF. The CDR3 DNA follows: TGTGCCAGCGAGCGATTCGCGGGGGGGGGTTTGGATACGCAGTATTTT.

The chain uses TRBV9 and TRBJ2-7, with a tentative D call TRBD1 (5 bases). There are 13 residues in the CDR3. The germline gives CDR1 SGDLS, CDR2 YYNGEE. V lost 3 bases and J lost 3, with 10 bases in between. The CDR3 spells CASSARDSYEQYV. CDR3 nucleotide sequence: TGTGCCAGCAGCGCGAGAGACAGCTACGAGCAGTACGTC.

DNA of the CDR3: TGTGCCAGCAGCTTGAGCGGGGGGGCTTACAATGAGCAGTTCTTC. Protein sequence: CASSLSGGAYNEQFF. The chain uses TRBV13 and TRBJ2-1; TRBD2 matches 10 bases. The germline gives CDR1 PRHDT, CDR2 FYEKMQ (reference sequence). CDR3 size: 15 residues. Trimming removed 3 bases from V and 4 bases from J; junction bases left unmatched: 3.

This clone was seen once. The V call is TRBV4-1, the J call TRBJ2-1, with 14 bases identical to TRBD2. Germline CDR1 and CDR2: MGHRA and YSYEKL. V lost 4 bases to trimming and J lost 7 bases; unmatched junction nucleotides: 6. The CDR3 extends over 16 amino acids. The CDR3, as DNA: TGCGCCAGCAGCCTCGGGACTAGCGGGGGCTGGAATGAGCAGTTCTTC. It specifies CASSLGTSGGWNEQFF.

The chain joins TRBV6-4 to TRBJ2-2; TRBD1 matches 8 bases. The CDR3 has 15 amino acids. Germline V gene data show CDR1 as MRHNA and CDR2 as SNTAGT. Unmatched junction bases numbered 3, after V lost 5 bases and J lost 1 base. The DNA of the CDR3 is TGTGCCAGCAGTCCCGGGACAGGGAACACCGGGGAGCTGTTTTTT. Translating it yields CASSPGTGNTGELFF.

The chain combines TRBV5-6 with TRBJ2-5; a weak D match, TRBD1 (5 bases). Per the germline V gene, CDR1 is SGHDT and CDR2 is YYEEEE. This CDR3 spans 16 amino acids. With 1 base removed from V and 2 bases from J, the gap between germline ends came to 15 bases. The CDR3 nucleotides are TGTGCCAGCAGCTTGCCCGGCAGGGTCGGGCAAGAGACCCAGTACTTC. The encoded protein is CASSLPGRVGQETQYF.

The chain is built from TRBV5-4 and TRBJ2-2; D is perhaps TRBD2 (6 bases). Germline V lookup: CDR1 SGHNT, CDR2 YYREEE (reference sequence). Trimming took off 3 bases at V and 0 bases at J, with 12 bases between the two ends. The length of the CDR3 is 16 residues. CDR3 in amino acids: CASSWPGTPNTGELFF. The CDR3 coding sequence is TGTGCCAGCAGCTGGCCCGGGACTCCGAACACCGGGGAGCTGTTTTTT.

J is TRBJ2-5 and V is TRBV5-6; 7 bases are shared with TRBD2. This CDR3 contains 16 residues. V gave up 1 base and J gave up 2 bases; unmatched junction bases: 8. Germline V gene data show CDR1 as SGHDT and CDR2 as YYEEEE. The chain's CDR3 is CASSLRLAEIQETQYF. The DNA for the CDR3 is TGTGCCAGCAGCTTGAGGCTAGCGGAAATTCAAGAGACCCAGTACTTC.

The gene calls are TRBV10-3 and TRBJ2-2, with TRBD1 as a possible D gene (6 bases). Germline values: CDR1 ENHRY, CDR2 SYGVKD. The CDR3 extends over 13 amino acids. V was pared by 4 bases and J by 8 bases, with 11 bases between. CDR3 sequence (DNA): TGTGCCATCAGTGCAGGGGTTAAGGGGGAGCTGTTTTTT. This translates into CAISAGVKGELFF.

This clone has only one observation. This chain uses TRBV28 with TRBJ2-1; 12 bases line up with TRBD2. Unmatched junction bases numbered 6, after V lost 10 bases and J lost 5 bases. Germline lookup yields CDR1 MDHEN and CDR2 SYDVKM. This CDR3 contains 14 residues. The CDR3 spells CATSTSGGNNEQFF. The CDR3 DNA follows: TGTGCCACCTCCACTAGCGGGGGGAACAATGAGCAGTTCTTC.

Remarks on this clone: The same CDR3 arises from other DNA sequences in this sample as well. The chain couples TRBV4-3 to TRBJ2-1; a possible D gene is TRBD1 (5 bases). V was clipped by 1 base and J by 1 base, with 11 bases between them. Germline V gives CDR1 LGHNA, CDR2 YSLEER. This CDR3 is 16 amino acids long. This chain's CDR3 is CASSQVLQGSYNEQFF. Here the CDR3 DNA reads TGCGCCAGCAGCCAAGTCTTGCAGGGATCCTACAATGAGCAGTTCTTC.

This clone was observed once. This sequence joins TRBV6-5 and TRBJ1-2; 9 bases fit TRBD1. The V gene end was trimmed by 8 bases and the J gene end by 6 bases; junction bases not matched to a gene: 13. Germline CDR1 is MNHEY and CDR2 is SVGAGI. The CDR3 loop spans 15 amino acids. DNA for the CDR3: TGTGCCAGCCGGGACAGGGAATCGGTGCGGGATGGCTACACCTTC. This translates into CASRDRESVRDGYTF.

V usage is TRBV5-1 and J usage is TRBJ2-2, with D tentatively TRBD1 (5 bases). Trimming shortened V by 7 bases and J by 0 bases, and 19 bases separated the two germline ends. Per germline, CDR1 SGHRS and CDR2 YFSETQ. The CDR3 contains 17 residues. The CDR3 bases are TGCGCCAGCGTTTTCAATCCGACAGTCGCGAACACCGGGGAGCTGTTTTTT. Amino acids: CASVFNPTVANTGELFF.

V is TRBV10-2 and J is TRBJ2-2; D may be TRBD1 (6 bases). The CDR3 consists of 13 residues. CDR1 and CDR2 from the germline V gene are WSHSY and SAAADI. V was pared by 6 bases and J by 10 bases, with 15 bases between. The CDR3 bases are TGCGCCAGCAGAACAGGGTGGGACGAGGAGCTGTTTTTT. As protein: CASRTGWDEELFF.